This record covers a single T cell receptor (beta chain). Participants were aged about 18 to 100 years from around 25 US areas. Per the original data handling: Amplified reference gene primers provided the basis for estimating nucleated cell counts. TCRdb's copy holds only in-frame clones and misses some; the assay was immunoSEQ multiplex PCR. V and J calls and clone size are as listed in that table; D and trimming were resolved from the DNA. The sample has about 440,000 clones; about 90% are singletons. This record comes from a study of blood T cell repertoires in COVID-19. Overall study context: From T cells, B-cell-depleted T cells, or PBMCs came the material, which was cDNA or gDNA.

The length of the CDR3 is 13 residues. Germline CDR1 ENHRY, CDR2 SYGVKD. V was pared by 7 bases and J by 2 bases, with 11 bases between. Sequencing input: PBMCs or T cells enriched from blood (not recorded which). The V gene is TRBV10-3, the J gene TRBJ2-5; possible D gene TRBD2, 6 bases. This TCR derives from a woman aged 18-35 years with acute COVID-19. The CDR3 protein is CAIKVGGQETQYF. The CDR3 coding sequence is TGTGCCATCAAGGTGGGGGGTCAAGAGACCCAGTACTTC.